This T cell receptor (beta chain) was documented in a study of shared clonotypes between healthy human individuals. Generated by immunoSEQ multiplex PCR, the TCRdb table keeps only in-frame clones and is missing some. The sample yields hundreds of thousands of clones, around 78% seen once. Details on this clone: A much larger clone lies a single base off, so this may be a read error.

The ends lost 4 bases at V and 7 bases at J; junction bases unmatched: 7. CDR1 is GTSNPN and CDR2 is SVGIG in the germline V gene (reference sequence). The CDR3 loop spans 14 amino acids. Sequenced input: PBMCs. The V call is TRBV30, the J call TRBJ1-5; 10 bases line up with TRBD1. The source of this sequence is a woman between 35 and 50 years old in good health. Some clones in this sample may be carry-over from other donors' samples. CDR3 nucleotides: TGTGCCTGGACGGGGACAGGGGAGCGGCAGCCCCAGCATTTT. Translated, it gives CAWTGTGERQPQHF. Looking up the rest from reference TRBV30 and TRBJ1-5 gives the full variable domain: SQTIHQWPATLVQPVGSPLSLECTVEGTSNPNLYWYRQAAGRGLQLLFYSVGIGQISSEVPQNLSASRPQDRQFILSSKKLLLSDSGFYLCAWTGTGERQPQHFGDGTRLSIL.